The 27 T cell receptor beta chains below come from one sample, sequenced in a study of blood T cell dynamics during melanoma immunotherapy. Time point of the sample: week 3, after first cycle of checkpoint inhibitor. Profiling relied on immunoSEQ multiplex PCR, and the TCRdb table lists in-frame clones only, not all of them. The table records fewer than 13,000 clones, around 87% of them present only once. Sequenced material: blood, taken from a patient treated with checkpoint blockade. These receptors came from a human donor with melanoma.

This clone was seen a handful of times. The V and J genes are TRBV19 and TRBJ1-2; D is uncertain. Germline V gene lookup returns CDR1 LNHDA and CDR2 SQIVND (reference sequence). V was pared by 4 bases and J by 4 bases, with 13 bases between. CDR3 length: 14 amino acids. The CDR3 nucleotides are TGTGCCAGTAGTAGTGGTGGAGGGTCCTATGGCTACACCTTC. Its translation is CASSSGGGSYGYTF.

This clone was seen once. CDR3 bases: TGTGCCAGCAGCTCGATCAGACGGAGCCAAGAGACCCAGTACTTC. This translates into CASSSIRRSQETQYF. The chain recombines TRBV11-2 with TRBJ2-5; D remains ambiguous. Germline CDR1 and CDR2: SGHAT and FQNNGV. The CDR3 is 15 residues long. Trimming pared 4 bases from V and 1 base from J, leaving 13 bases between.

This chain joins TRBV10-2 and TRBJ1-2; 8 bases line up with TRBD1. V dropped 2 bases and J dropped 8; count of bases not matched to a gene: 10. The CDR3 is 15 residues long. Germline lookup yields CDR1 WSHSY and CDR2 SAAADI. CDR3 sequence reads: CASSEGRGRVRGYTF. CDR3 nucleotides: TGCGCCAGCAGTGAGGGCAGGGGGCGAGTGAGGGGCTACACCTTC.

The rearrangement uses TRBV7-9 and TRBJ1-2; tentatively, D is TRBD1 (5 bases). Trimming cost V 1 base and J 5 bases, with 11 bases left between them. Germline lookup yields CDR1 SEHNR and CDR2 FQNEAQ (reference sequence). The CDR3 spans 14 residues. In nucleotides, the CDR3 is TGTGCCAGCAGCTTAGGGCAGGGATCTTATGGCTACACCTTC. It translates to CASSLGQGSYGYTF.

This chain uses TRBV27 with TRBJ2-1; D is possibly TRBD1 or TRBD2 (6 bases each). Between the trimmed V and J ends, which lost 1 base and 10 bases, there was a span of 14 bases. This CDR3 has 14 amino acids. The germline gives CDR1 MNHEY, CDR2 SMNVEV (reference sequence). The CDR3: CASSLLPPGAEQFF. CDR3 DNA sequence: TGTGCCAGCAGTTTATTGCCACCGGGGGCCGAGCAGTTCTTC.

The chain uses TRBV7-9 and TRBJ2-3; D is unclear. CDR3 length: 14 amino acids. V shed 3 bases and J shed 4 bases, with 11 bases lying between them. Per germline, CDR1 SEHNR and CDR2 FQNEAQ (reference sequence). The CDR3 DNA sequence: TGTGCCAGCAGCTTCCAAGGTGTGGCAGATACGCAGTATTTT. The encoded protein is CASSFQGVADTQYF.

V gene TRBV6-1 combines with J gene TRBJ1-2; tentatively, D is TRBD1 (5 bases). The CDR3 is 15 residues long. V was trimmed by 6 bases and J by 0 bases, leaving 14 bases between them. The germline V gene has CDR1 MNHNS and CDR2 SASEGT. The CDR3 spells CASRDNGRANYGYTF. The CDR3, as DNA: TGTGCCAGCAGGGACAACGGGCGAGCTAACTATGGCTACACCTTC.

By share of the sample, this clone is large. The chain recombines TRBV19 with TRBJ2-2, with a weak D call TRBD2 (5 bases). V was pared by 5 bases and J by 3 bases, with 13 bases between. Germline CDR1 reads LNHDA; CDR2 reads SQIVND (reference sequence). This CDR3 has 15 amino acids. The CDR3 nucleotides are TGTGCCAGTAGTCCTAGCTTTACCCACACCGGGGAGCTGTTTTTT. It codes for CASSPSFTHTGELFF.

This clone was observed once. V usage is TRBV10-3 and J usage is TRBJ2-3; 8 nucleotides match TRBD1. V lost 4 bases and J lost 1; bases outside the gene matches: 4. Germline values: CDR1 ENHRY, CDR2 SYGVKD. CDR3 length equals 15 residues. CDR3 amino acids: CAISGRGQGTDTQYF. In DNA form, the CDR3 reads TGTGCCATCAGTGGGAGGGGACAGGGCACAGATACGCAGTATTTT.

The chain is built from TRBV7-9 and TRBJ1-3, with a tentative D call TRBD1 (6 bases). This CDR3 has 17 residues. Trimming took 5 bases from V and 0 from J, leaving 17 bases between them. Germline assignment: CDR1 SEHNR and CDR2 FQNEAQ (reference sequence). CDR3 nucleotide sequence: TGTGCCAGCAGCCCGAGGTCAGGGGCCGACTCTGGAAACACCATATATTTT. Amino acid sequence: CASSPRSGADSGNTIYF.

This clone was picked up a small number of times. CDR3 DNA: TGTGCCAGCAGTTACGCTATGAACAGGGATGAGTACTTC. As protein: CASSYAMNRDEYF. The V call is TRBV6-6, the J call TRBJ2-7, with TRBD1 as a possible D gene (6 bases). With 2 bases removed from V and 11 bases from J, the gap between germline ends came to 16 bases. The CDR3 covers 13 residues. The germline gives CDR1 MNHNY, CDR2 SVGAGI (reference sequence).

The chain recombines TRBV12-5 with TRBJ2-5; a possible D gene is TRBD1 (6 bases). Germline CDR1 is LGHNT and CDR2 is FRNRAP. Trimming left V 1 base short and J 5 bases short, with 11 bases between. This CDR3 contains 14 residues. The CDR3 sequence: CASGLGGLRETQYF. The CDR3 nucleotides read TGTGCTAGTGGTTTGGGGGGGCTGCGGGAGACCCAGTACTTC.

The chain links TRBV18 to TRBJ2-6; TRBD1 aligns across 8 bases. Germline V gene data show CDR1 as KGHSH and CDR2 as LQKENI. This CDR3 spans 18 amino acids. Trimming took 1 base from V and 0 from J; bases not matched to a gene: 5. CDR3 region: CASSPLTGDYSGANVLTF. The DNA for the CDR3 is TGTGCCAGCTCACCACTGACAGGGGATTACTCTGGGGCCAACGTCCTGACTTTC.

V usage is TRBV7-3 and J usage is TRBJ1-1, with TRBD1 matching 7 bases. This CDR3 is built from 14 residues. V trimming: 4 bases; J trimming: 6 bases; junction bases outside the gene matches: 8. The germline V gene has CDR1 SGHTA and CDR2 FQGTGA. CDR3 protein: CASSSSGQGAEAFF. CDR3 DNA sequence: TGTGCCAGCAGCTCTTCCGGGCAGGGGGCTGAAGCTTTCTTT.

The chain uses TRBV6-6 and TRBJ2-2, with D perhaps given as TRBD1 or TRBD2 (5 bases each). V was clipped by 8 bases and J by 3 bases, with 7 bases between them. Germline CDR1 and CDR2: MNHNY and SVGAGI (reference sequence). CDR3 length equals 12 residues. The CDR3: CASGGDTGELFF. CDR3 sequence (DNA): TGTGCCAGCGGGGGAGACACCGGGGAGCTGTTTTTT.

The chain uses TRBV7-2 and TRBJ1-2; D is perhaps TRBD1 (5 bases). Germline V gene sequence: CDR1 SGHTA, CDR2 FQGNSA. This CDR3 is 14 amino acids long. Trimming stripped 1 base from V and 4 bases from J, with 10 bases between. This CDR3 is CASSLGGTGYGYTF. In DNA form, the CDR3 reads TGTGCCAGCAGCTTAGGGGGGACTGGCTATGGCTACACCTTC.

The chain has TRBV2 and TRBJ2-3; 7 bases are shared with TRBD2. The V gene end was trimmed by 5 bases and the J gene end by 4 bases; junction bases not matched to a gene: 12. Germline CDR1 reads SNHLY; CDR2 reads FYNNEI. The CDR3 runs to 16 residues. CDR3 nucleotide sequence: TGTGCCAGCAGTCTACCTCGCGGGGGAGTTCCAGATACGCAGTATTTT. It specifies CASSLPRGGVPDTQYF.

This chain connects TRBV5-1 to TRBJ2-3; TRBD1 matches 8 bases. Germline lookup yields CDR1 SGHRS and CDR2 YFSETQ. The J segment lost 0 bases and the V segment lost 3 bases, leaving 9 bases of the junction unmatched. There are 17 residues in the CDR3. The DNA for the CDR3 is TGCGCCAGCAGCTCACTACAGGGGGTATCAAGCACAGATACGCAGTATTTT. It codes for CASSSLQGVSSTDTQYF. Based on the CDR3 plus reference TRBV5-1 and TRBJ2-3, the full variable domain is KAGVTQTPRYLIKTRGQQVTLSCSPISGHRSVSWYQQTPGQGLQFLFEYFSETQRNKGNFPGRFSGRQFSNSRSEMNVSTLELGDSALYLCASSSLQGVSSTDTQYFGPGTRLTVL.

J is TRBJ2-7 and V is TRBV2; 12 nucleotides align to TRBD2. With 8 bases clipped from V and 4 bases from J, the junction kept 12 bases outside the gene matches. The CDR3 loop spans 16 amino acids. Per germline, CDR1 SNHLY and CDR2 FYNNEI. CDR3 sequence: CASQLASGGAGYEQYF. The CDR3 nucleotides are TGTGCCAGCCAACTGGCTAGCGGGGGGGCAGGGTACGAGCAGTACTTC.

The chain is built from TRBV7-2 and TRBJ1-5; no reliable D call. CDR3 length equals 16 residues. Germline-derived CDR1 and CDR2 are SGHTA and FQGNSA. V lost 4 bases to trimming and J lost 2 bases, with 15 bases between them. CDR3 coding DNA: TGTGCCAGCAGCTACCGGGAAATCCGGGGCAATCAGCCCCAGCATTTT. It specifies CASSYREIRGNQPQHF.

The chain links TRBV7-9 to TRBJ2-1; D uncertain. Germline assignment: CDR1 SEHNR and CDR2 FQNEAQ (reference sequence). V was trimmed by 1 base and J by 10 bases, leaving 14 bases between them. The CDR3 is made up of 14 amino acids. The CDR3, as DNA: TGTGCCAGCAGCTTAGGGCAGGCCTTTGGGGAGCAGTTCTTC. It specifies CASSLGQAFGEQFF.

The chain employs TRBV7-2 and TRBJ1-1; D gene ambiguous. Trimming took off 5 bases at V and 3 bases at J, with 10 bases between the two ends. The V gene's germline CDR1 is SGHTA and CDR2 FQGNSA. The CDR3 has 13 residues. The CDR3 is CASSPGSYTEAFF. The CDR3 DNA reads TGTGCCAGCAGCCCCGGGAGTTACACTGAAGCTTTCTTT.

The chain uses TRBV18 and TRBJ1-2, with D possibly TRBD1 on 5 matching bases. The CDR3 length is 12 residues. V gave up 5 bases and J gave up 8 bases, with 12 bases separating them. Germline values: CDR1 KGHSH, CDR2 LQKENI. The CDR3 is CASSSSTAGYTF. CDR3 bases: TGTGCCAGCTCATCCTCGACAGCCGGCTACACCTTC.

The count of this clone is one. V and J are TRBV7-3 and TRBJ2-3, with D perhaps TRBD2 (7 bases). This CDR3 is 14 amino acids long. Trimming removed 8 bases at V and 2 bases at J, with 14 bases between. The germline gives CDR1 SGHTA, CDR2 FQGTGA. CDR3 coding DNA: TGTGCCAGCTGCGGCGGGGGCCTCACAGATACGCAGTATTTT. Protein product: CASCGGGLTDTQYF.

In this sample, this clone turned up once. J is TRBJ2-1 and V is TRBV4-3; no definite D call. The V end lost 1 base, the J end lost 7 bases, and 11 bases lay between the germline ends. This CDR3 spans 14 amino acids. The germline gives CDR1 LGHNA, CDR2 YSLEER. CDR3 sequence reads: CASSQGIRANEQFF. The CDR3 region has the DNA TGCGCCAGCAGCCAAGGTATCCGGGCGAATGAGCAGTTCTTC.

This chain joins TRBV5-1 and TRBJ2-2; TRBD1 agrees at 9 bases. The V gene's germline CDR1 is SGHRS and CDR2 YFSETQ. The CDR3 runs 15 residues. V dropped 1 base and J dropped 5; count of bases not matched to a gene: 3. The CDR3 here is CASSLTGQGTGELFF. The CDR3 DNA follows: TGCGCCAGCAGCTTGACCGGACAGGGGACCGGGGAGCTGTTTTTT.

The rearrangement links TRBV19 to TRBJ2-2; 7 bases are shared with TRBD2. V shed 10 bases and J 4 bases; nucleotides not matched to a gene: 12. Germline CDR1 reads LNHDA; CDR2 reads SQIVND (reference sequence). The CDR3 is made up of 15 amino acids. The CDR3 DNA is TGTGCCACCTCACGGGGGGTAGGGTTCACCGGGGAGCTGTTTTTT. Residues: CATSRGVGFTGELFF.